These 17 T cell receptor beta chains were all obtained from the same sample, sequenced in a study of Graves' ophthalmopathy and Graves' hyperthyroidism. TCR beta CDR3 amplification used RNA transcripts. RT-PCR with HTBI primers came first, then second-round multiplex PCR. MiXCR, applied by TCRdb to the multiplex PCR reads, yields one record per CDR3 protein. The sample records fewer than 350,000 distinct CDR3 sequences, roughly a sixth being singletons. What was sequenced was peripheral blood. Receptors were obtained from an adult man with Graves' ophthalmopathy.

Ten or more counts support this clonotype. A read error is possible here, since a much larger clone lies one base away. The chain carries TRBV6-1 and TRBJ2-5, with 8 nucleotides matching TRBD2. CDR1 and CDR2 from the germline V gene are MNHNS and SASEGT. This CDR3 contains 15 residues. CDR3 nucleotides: TGTGCCGGCAGCAGAGCGGGGGAGTACCAAGAGACCCAGTACTTC. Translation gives CAGSRAGEYQETQYF.

This CDR3 reads CASGGTETQYF. The CDR3 DNA reads as TGTGCCAGCGGGGGGACGGAGACCCAGTACTTC. V gene TRBV12-3 or TRBV12-4 combines with J gene TRBJ2-5; D possibly corresponds to TRBD2 (6 bases). The CDR3 sequence is 11 residues long. Trimming removed 8 bases at V and 5 bases at J, with 9 bases between.

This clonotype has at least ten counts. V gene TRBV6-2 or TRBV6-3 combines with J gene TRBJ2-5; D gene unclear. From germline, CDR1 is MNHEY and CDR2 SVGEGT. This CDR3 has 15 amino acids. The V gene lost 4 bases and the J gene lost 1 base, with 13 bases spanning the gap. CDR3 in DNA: TGTGCCAGCAGTTCCCCGTCAGAAGCCCAAGAGACCCAGTACTTC. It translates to CASSSPSEAQETQYF.

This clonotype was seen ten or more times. CDR3 loop: CASSLLGQNTEAFF. The CDR3 DNA follows: TGTGCCAGCAGCTTACTAGGACAGAACACTGAAGCTTTCTTT. The gene calls are TRBV7-9 and TRBJ1-1, with TRBD1 as a possible D gene (5 bases). The V gene lost 2 bases and the J gene lost 1 base, with 8 bases spanning the gap. Germline V lookup: CDR1 SEHNR, CDR2 FQNEAQ (reference sequence). This CDR3 has 14 amino acids.

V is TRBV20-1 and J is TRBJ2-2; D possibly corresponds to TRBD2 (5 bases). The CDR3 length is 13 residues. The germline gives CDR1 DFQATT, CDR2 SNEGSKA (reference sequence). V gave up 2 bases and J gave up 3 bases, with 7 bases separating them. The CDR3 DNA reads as TGCAGTGCTAGACCGGGATACACCGGGGAGCTGTTTTTT. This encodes CSARPGYTGELFF.

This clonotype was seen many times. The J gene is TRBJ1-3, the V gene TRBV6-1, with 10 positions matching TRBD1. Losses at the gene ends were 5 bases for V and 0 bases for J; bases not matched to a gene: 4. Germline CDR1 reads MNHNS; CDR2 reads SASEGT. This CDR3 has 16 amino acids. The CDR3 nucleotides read TGTGCCAGCAGTCGGGACAGGGGAAGCTCTGGAAACACCATATATTTT. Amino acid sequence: CASSRDRGSSGNTIYF.

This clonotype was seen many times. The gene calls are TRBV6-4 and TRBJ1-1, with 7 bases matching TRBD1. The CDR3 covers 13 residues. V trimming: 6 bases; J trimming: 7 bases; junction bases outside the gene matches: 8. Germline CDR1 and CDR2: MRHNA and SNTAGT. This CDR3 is CASSDRVDIEAFF. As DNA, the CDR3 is TGTGCCAGCAGCGACAGGGTCGACATTGAAGCTTTCTTT.

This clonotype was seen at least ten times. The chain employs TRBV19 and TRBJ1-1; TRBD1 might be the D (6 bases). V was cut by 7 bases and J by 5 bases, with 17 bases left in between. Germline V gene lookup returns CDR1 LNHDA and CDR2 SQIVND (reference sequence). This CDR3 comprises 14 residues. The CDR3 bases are TGTGCCAGTACCCAAAACAGGGCAGGTACTGAAGCTTTCTTT. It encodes CASTQNRAGTEAFF.

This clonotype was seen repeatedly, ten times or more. The CDR3 sequence: CASSGGVGETQYF. As DNA, the CDR3 is TGTGCCAGCAGCGGGGGAGTAGGGGAGACCCAGTACTTC. V is TRBV7-9 and J is TRBJ2-5, with D perhaps TRBD1 or TRBD2 (5 bases each). The ends were cut back, 5 bases at V and 5 bases at J, with 12 bases in the middle. This CDR3 comprises 13 residues. Germline V CDR1 and CDR2: SEHNR, FQNEAQ (reference sequence).

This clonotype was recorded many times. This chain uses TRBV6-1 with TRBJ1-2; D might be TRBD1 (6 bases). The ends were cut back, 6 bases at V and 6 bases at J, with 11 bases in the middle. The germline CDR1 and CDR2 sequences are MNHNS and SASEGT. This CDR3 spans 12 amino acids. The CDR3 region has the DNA TGTGCCAGCAGCCCCCAGGGGAATGGCTACACCTTC. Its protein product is CASSPQGNGYTF.

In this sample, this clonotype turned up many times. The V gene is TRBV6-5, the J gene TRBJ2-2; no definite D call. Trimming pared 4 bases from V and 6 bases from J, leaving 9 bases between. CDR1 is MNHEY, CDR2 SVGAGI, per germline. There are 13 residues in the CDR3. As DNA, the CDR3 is TGTGCCAGCAGTTCTGGATTAGCCGGGGAGCTGTTTTTT. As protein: CASSSGLAGELFF.

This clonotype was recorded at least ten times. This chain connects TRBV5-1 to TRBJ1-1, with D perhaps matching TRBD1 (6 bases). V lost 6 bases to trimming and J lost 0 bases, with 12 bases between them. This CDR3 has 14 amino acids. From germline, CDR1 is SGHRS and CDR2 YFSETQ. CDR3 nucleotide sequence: TGCGCCAGCACCCTCGGACAGATGAACACTGAAGCTTTCTTT. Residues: CASTLGQMNTEAFF.

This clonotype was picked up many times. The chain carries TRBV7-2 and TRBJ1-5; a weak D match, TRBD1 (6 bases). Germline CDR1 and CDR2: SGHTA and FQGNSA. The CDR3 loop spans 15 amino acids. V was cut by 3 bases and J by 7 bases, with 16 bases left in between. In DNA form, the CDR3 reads TGTGCCAGCAGCTTTCAGGGGACTCCGGGGCAGCCCCAGCATTTT. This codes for CASSFQGTPGQPQHF.

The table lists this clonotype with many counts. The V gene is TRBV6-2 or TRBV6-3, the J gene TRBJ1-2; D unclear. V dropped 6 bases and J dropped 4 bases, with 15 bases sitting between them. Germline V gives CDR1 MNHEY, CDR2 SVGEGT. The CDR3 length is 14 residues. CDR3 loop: CASRSVRNGYGYTF. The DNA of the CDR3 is TGTGCCAGCAGAAGCGTGAGGAATGGCTATGGCTACACCTTC.

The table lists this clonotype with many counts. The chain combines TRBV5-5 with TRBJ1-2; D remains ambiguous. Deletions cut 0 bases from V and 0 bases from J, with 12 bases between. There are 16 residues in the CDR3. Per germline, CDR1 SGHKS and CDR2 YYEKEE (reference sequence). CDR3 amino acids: CASSLAVGRPNYGYTF. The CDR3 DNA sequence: TGTGCCAGCAGCTTGGCCGTCGGCAGACCTAACTATGGCTACACCTTC.

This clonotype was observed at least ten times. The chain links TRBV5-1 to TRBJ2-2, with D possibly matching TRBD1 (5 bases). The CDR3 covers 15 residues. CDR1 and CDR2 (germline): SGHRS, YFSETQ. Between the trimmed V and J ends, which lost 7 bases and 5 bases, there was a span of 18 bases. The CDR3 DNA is TGCGCCAGCCAAATGCCAGGGTTAGAAACCGGGGAGCTGTTTTTT. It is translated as CASQMPGLETGELFF.

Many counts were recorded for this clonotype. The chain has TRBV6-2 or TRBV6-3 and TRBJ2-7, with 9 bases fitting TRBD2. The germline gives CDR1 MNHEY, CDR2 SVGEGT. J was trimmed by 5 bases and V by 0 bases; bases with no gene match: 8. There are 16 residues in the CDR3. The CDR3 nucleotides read TGTGCCAGCAGTTACTCTCGGACTAGCGAGGTTGACGAGCAGTACTTC. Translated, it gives CASSYSRTSEVDEQYF.